This T cell receptor (beta chain) derives from a study of blood T cell repertoires in COVID-19. At the level of the study: Sources were T cells, B-cell-depleted T cells, or PBMCs; the material itself was cDNA or gDNA.

In the authors' methods: Amplification with reference gene primers provided the estimates of nucleated cell counts. Some clones are missing from TCRdb's copy, which holds only in-frame ones; the method was immunoSEQ multiplex PCR. V, J and clone size were drawn from that table, and D and trimming were deduced from the DNA. This table holds 150,000 to 200,000 clones, about 81% found once. In germline, CDR1 is SGHNT, CDR2 YENEEA. There are 15 residues in the CDR3. With 7 bases removed from V and 1 base from J, the gap between germline ends came to 14 bases. The chain couples TRBV11-3 to TRBJ1-3; D is unresolved. The TCR sequence derives from an elderly woman with COVID-19, enrolled during active disease. The specimen sequenced was peripheral blood. CDR3 nucleotide sequence: TGTGCCAGCACCCGACGGAGCGGTTCTGGAAACACCATATATTTT. This encodes CASTRRSGSGNTIYF.